These 13 T cell receptor beta chains originate from one sample sequenced in a study of shared clonotypes between healthy human individuals. Clones were read by immunoSEQ multiplex PCR, and TCRdb kept only the in-frame ones, dropping some. This repertoire shows about 530,000 clones, roughly 95% found once; its top ten account for 0.06%. The sequenced sample was naive CD4+ T cells sorted from blood. This sample's subset: CD45RA+ positively selected. These receptors all stem from a woman in her 30s in good health.

The table lists this clone with a few counts. Other nucleotide sequences in the sample specify the same CDR3. The V call is TRBV5-1, the J call TRBJ2-7; D perhaps matches TRBD2 (6 bases). The CDR3 extends over 11 amino acids. Germline assignment: CDR1 SGHRS and CDR2 YFSETQ. V lost 2 bases and J 6 bases, leaving 6 bases between the germline ends. The CDR3 protein is CASSFGGEQYF. The CDR3 region has the DNA TGCGCCAGCAGCTTCGGGGGCGAGCAGTACTTC.

This clone occurred once. This rearrangement joins TRBV18 to TRBJ2-5; the D is unclear. The CDR3 has 13 amino acids. The V gene lost 3 bases and the J gene lost 4 bases, with 9 bases spanning the gap. Germline CDR1 reads KGHSH; CDR2 reads LQKENI. For the CDR3, the DNA is TGTGCCAGCTCACCCGACATGGTAGAGACCCAGTACTTC. As protein: CASSPDMVETQYF.

The V call is TRBV10-3, the J call TRBJ2-7; 8 bases match TRBD1. Looked up from germline, CDR1 is ENHRY and CDR2 is SYGVKD. The CDR3 loop spans 13 amino acids. The V gene end was trimmed by 9 bases and the J gene end by 2 bases; junction bases not matched to a gene: 6. The CDR3 is CAISGTGPYEQYF. As DNA, the CDR3 is TGTGCCATTTCCGGGACAGGCCCCTACGAGCAGTACTTC.

The chain has TRBV5-1 and TRBJ2-7; 10 bases match TRBD1. Germline loops: CDR1 SGHRS, CDR2 YFSETQ. Germline trimming cut 0 bases from V and 4 bases from J; bases unmatched to any gene: 7. The CDR3 is 16 residues long. CDR3 coding DNA: TGCGCCAGCAGCTTGGACGGACAGGGGGTCGTTTACGAGCAGTACTTC. Translation: CASSLDGQGVVYEQYF.

The chain combines TRBV5-1 with TRBJ2-1; TRBD2 matches 13 bases. Germline CDR1 SGHRS, CDR2 YFSETQ. The V segment lost 4 bases and the J segment 2 bases; nucleotides outside the gene matches: 12. The CDR3 is 19 residues long. CDR3 DNA sequence: TGCGCCAGCAGCGATCCGGGACTAGCGGGAACAAGGCCCTACAATGAGCAGTTCTTC. The encoded protein is CASSDPGLAGTRPYNEQFF.

This chain uses TRBV18 with TRBJ1-1; D call uncertain. Looked up from germline, CDR1 is KGHSH and CDR2 is LQKENI. The CDR3 has 13 amino acids. V was cut by 2 bases and J by 3 bases, with 7 bases left in between. The CDR3 is CASSPGIYTEAFF. The CDR3, as DNA: TGTGCCAGCTCACCAGGGATTTACACTGAAGCTTTCTTT.

The V call is TRBV28, the J call TRBJ2-7, with D tentatively TRBD1 (6 bases). There are 14 residues in the CDR3. The germline V gene encodes CDR1 MDHEN and CDR2 SYDVKM. Between the trimmed V and J ends, which lost 3 bases and 5 bases, there was a span of 14 bases. CDR3 residues: CASSFGTNIHEQYF. CDR3 DNA sequence: TGTGCCAGCAGTTTTGGGACAAATATCCACGAGCAGTACTTC.

The J gene is TRBJ2-2, the V gene TRBV18; tentative D call: TRBD1 (6 bases). CDR3 length: 13 residues. CDR1 and CDR2 (germline): KGHSH, LQKENI. V lost 1 base and J 6 bases, leaving 6 bases between the germline ends. The CDR3 loop is CASSPQGAGELFF. In DNA form, the CDR3 reads TGTGCCAGCTCACCACAGGGGGCCGGGGAGCTGTTTTTT.

The gene calls are TRBV7-9 and TRBJ2-7; 16 nucleotides match TRBD2. V dropped 3 bases and J dropped 4; count of bases not matched to a gene: 6. The CDR3 spans 17 residues. CDR1 and CDR2 from the germline V gene are SEHNR and FQNEAQ (reference sequence). The DNA for the CDR3 is TGTGCCAGCAGCTTGGGACTAGCGGGAGGGCCCTCTTACGAGCAGTACTTC. It codes for CASSLGLAGGPSYEQYF.

This chain joins TRBV29-1 and TRBJ2-2; TRBD1 is a possible D gene (6 bases). The CDR3 runs 12 residues. V dropped 7 bases and J dropped 2 bases, with 8 bases sitting between them. Germline CDR1 is SQVTM and CDR2 is ANQGSEA. The CDR3 bases are TGCAGCGGGACAGCCAACACCGGGGAGCTGTTTTTT. Its translation is CSGTANTGELFF.

The J gene is TRBJ2-5, the V gene TRBV5-1; D is unclear. The ends were cut back, 3 bases at V and 2 bases at J, with 8 bases in the middle. The CDR3 loop spans 13 amino acids. Per germline, CDR1 SGHRS and CDR2 YFSETQ. As DNA, the CDR3 is TGCGCCAGCAGCTGGTGGAGACAAGAGACCCAGTACTTC. Translation: CASSWWRQETQYF.

This chain uses TRBV11-2 with TRBJ2-5; 11 nucleotides align to TRBD2. The CDR3 length is 19 residues. Germline lookup yields CDR1 SGHAT and CDR2 FQNNGV. Germline trimming cut 1 base from V and 4 bases from J; bases unmatched to any gene: 14. The CDR3 region has the DNA TGTGCCAGCAGCTTAGTTAGGGGACTAGCGGTGAGGTTGGGAGAGACCCAGTACTTC. This encodes CASSLVRGLAVRLGETQYF.

V is TRBV27 and J is TRBJ1-6, with unresolved D. Germline loops: CDR1 MNHEY, CDR2 SMNVEV (reference sequence). The CDR3 runs 12 residues. V was clipped by 3 bases and J by 8 bases, with 5 bases between them. In DNA, the CDR3 is TGTGCCAGCAGTTTCGGGGATTCACCCCTCCACTTT. Amino acid sequence: CASSFGDSPLHF.